This T cell receptor (beta chain) was observed in a study of molecular identifiers for immune sequencing clone quantification. Notes on the study in general: Highly expanded clone sizes could be underestimated by identical TCR molecules that share a barcode.

TCRdb recomputed calls from the PCR reads with MiXCR, one row per CDR3 protein. The sample contains some 590,000 distinct CDR3 sequences, roughly 27% of which appear only once. The CDR3 is 13 amino acids. This clonotype has a count of ten or more. Its matching antigen is unknown. The rearrangement links TRBV21-1 to TRBJ2-1; no check of the table's D call, TRBD1, against the DNA was made. TRBV21-1 is assigned pseudogene status. This clonotype was sampled from a human donor in good health. Some libraries in this study had Jurkat cell RNA spiked in. Sample: naive CD8+ T cells from blood, with Jurkat cell RNA spiked in. Subset indicated: FACS-sorted CD8+CD4-CCR7+CD45RA+ naive T cells. The CDR3 nucleotides read TGTGCCAGCAGCAATCGGGATTTTAGGAGACCTGTCTTC. Its translation is CASSNRDFRRPVF.